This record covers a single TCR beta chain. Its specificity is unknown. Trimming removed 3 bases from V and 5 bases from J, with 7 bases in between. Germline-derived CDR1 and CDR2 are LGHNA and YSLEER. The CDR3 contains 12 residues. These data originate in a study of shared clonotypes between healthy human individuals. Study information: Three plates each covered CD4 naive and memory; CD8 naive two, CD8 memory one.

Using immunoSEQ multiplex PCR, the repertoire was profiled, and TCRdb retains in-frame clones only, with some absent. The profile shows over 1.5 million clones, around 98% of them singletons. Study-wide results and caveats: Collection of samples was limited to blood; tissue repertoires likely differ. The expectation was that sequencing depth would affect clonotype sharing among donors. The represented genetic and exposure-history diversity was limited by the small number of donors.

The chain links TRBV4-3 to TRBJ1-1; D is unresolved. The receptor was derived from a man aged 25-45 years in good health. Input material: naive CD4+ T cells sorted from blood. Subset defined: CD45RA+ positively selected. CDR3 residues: CASSQDGTEAFF. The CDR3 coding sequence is TGCGCCAGCAGCCAGGATGGAACTGAAGCTTTCTTT.